This T cell receptor beta chain was sequenced during a study of human T cells and chemical hapten exposure. Time point meaning: patch test 3, about 24 weeks after DPC sensitization. Indicated treatment: therapeutic diphenylcyclopropenone sensitization with weekly scalp DPC. The study enrolled 18 to 70-year-old alopecia patients suitable for DPC. The starting material, unfractionated whole blood, was used for total RNA extraction. V shed 5 bases and J shed 8 bases, with 16 bases lying between them. Per germline, CDR1 SGHTA and CDR2 FQGNSA. This CDR3 region has 14 residues. Unique molecular identifiers were affixed to discrete cDNA molecules within the library. TCRdb called the RACE reads again in MiXCR, with one record for every CDR3 protein. The sample lists roughly 50,000 distinct CDR3 sequences, 9.9% occurring once.

The sequences come from whole blood, collected in connection with sensitization to the hapten diphenylcyclopropenone (DPC). This chain connects TRBV7-2 to TRBJ2-1; a possible D gene is TRBD2 (6 bases). The clonotype comes from a woman between 40 and 55 years old with alopecia areata. Some clones in this sample may be carry-over from other donors' samples. CDR3 DNA: TGTGCCAGCAGCCTAGAGGGACTTTGGCATGAGCAGTTCTTC. Its translation: CASSLEGLWHEQFF.